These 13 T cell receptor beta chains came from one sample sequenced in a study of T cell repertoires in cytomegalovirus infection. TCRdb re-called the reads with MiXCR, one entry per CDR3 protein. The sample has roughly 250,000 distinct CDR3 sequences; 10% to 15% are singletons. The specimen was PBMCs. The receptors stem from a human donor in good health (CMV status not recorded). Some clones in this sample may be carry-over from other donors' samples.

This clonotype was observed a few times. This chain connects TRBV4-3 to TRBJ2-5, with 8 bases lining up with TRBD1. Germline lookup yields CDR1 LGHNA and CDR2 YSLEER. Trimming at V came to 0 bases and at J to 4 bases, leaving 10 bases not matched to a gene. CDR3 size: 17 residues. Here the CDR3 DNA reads TGCGCCAGCAGCCAAGATCTCCGGACAGGGATGGGAGAGACCCAGTACTTC. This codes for CASSQDLRTGMGETQYF.

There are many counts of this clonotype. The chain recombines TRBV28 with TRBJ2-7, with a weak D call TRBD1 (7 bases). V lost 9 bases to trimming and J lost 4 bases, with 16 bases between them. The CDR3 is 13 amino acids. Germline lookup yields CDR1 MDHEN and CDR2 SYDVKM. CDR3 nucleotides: TGTGCCAGTCTACCAGGGGGGAGGTACGAGCAGTACTTC. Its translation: CASLPGGRYEQYF.

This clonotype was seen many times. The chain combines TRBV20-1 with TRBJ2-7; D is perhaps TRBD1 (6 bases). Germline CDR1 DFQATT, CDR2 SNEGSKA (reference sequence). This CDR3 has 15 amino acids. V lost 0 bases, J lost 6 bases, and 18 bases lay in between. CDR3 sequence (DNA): TGCAGTGCTAGAGATCCAGCCGGACAGACCGTCGAGCAGTACTTC. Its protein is CSARDPAGQTVEQYF.

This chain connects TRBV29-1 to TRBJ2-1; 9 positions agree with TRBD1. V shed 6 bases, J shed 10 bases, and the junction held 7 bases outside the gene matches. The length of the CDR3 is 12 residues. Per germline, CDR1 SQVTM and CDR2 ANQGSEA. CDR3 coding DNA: TGCAGCGTGGGACAGGGTTCAGGAGAGCAGTTCTTC. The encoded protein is CSVGQGSGEQFF.

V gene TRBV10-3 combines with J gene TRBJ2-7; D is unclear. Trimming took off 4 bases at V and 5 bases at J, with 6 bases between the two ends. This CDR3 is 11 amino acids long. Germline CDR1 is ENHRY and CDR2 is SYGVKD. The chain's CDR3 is CAISVKNEQYF. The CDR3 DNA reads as TGTGCCATCAGTGTGAAAAACGAGCAGTACTTC.

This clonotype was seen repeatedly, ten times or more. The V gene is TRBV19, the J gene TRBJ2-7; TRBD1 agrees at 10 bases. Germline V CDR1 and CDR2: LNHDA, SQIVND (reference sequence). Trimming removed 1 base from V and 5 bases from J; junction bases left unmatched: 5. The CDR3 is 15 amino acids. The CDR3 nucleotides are TGTGCCAGTAGTATAGTGGGGACAGGGGTGGACGAGCAGTACTTC. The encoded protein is CASSIVGTGVDEQYF.

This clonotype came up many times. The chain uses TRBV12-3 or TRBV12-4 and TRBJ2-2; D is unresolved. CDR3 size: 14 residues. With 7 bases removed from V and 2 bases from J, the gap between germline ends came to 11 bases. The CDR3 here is CASTHDPNTGELFF. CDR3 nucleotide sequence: TGTGCCAGCACCCACGACCCTAACACCGGGGAGCTGTTTTTT.

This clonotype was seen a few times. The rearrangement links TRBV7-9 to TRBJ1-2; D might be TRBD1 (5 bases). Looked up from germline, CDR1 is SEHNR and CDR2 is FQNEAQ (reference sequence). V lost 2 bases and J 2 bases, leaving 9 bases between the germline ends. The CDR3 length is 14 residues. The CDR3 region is CASSLWGLNYGYTF. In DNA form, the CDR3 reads TGTGCCAGCAGCTTATGGGGCCTGAACTATGGCTACACCTTC.

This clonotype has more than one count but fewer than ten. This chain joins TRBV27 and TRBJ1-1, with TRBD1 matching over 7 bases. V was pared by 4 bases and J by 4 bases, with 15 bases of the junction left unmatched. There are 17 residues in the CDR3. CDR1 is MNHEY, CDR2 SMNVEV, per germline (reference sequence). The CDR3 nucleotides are TGTGCCAGCAGTTCCCCGGGGGACAGACGGTTGGGCACTGAAGCTTTCTTT. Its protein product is CASSSPGDRRLGTEAFF.

The CDR3 is CASSTLDRGEQFF. CDR3 bases: TGTGCCAGCAGTACCCTCGACAGGGGAGAGCAGTTCTTC. This chain joins TRBV28 and TRBJ2-1, with 8 bases matching TRBD1. In germline, CDR1 is MDHEN, CDR2 SYDVKM. The CDR3 extends over 13 amino acids. V dropped 5 bases and J dropped 10; count of bases not matched to a gene: 7.

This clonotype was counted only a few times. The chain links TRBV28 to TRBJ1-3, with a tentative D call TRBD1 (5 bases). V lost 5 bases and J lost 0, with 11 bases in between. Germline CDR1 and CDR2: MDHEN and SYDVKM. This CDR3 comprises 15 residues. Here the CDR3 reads CASSPGTHSGNTIYF. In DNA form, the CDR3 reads TGTGCCAGCAGTCCAGGGACCCACTCTGGAAACACCATATATTTT.

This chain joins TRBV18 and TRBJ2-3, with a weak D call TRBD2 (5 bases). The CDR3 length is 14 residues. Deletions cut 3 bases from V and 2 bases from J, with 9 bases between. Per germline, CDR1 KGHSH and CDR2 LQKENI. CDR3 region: CASSPRDFTDTQYF. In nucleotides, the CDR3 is TGTGCCAGCTCACCCCGGGATTTCACAGATACGCAGTATTTT.

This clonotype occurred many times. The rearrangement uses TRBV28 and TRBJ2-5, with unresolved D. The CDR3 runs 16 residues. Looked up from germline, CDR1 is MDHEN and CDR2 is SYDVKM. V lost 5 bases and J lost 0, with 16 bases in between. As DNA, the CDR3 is TGTGCCAGCAGTGCGAACAGCCGCCCCAACCAAGAGACCCAGTACTTC. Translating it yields CASSANSRPNQETQYF.